One sample yielded the 18 T cell receptor beta chains listed below, sequenced in a study of beta chain features in type 1 diabetes (dated by TCRdb to between 2017 and 2018). Library preparation used the immunoSEQ multiplex PCR assay. The entire isolated RNA was reverse transcribed using the High Capacity cDNA Reverse Transcription Kit, and thus expressed TCRB transcripts were sequenced. The clones in this table, taken by TCRdb from immuneACCESS, are in-frame only. Not every clone is retained; where verified, under half of the shortfall comes from an unresolved V gene, and the cause of the rest is unknown. Within this sample are under 350,000 clones, with roughly 13% of them counted one time only. The biggest ten clones account for 0.017% of the sample. The research as a whole found: A moderate but significant shortening of TCRB CDR3 length was observed in type 1 diabetes patients in all four CD4+ subsets.

No cognate antigen is known for these TCRs. The material sequenced was naive CD4+ T cells from blood. The cell subset or site label, read with the paper, signifies: true naive CD4+ T cells. These TCRs come from a man aged 25 to 40 with type 1 diabetes.

V usage is TRBV28 and J usage is TRBJ2-5; 7 bases map to TRBD2. This CDR3 is 14 amino acids long. Germline V gene sequence: CDR1 MDHEN, CDR2 SYDVKM. V shed 6 bases, J shed 3 bases, and the junction held 7 bases outside the gene matches. The CDR3 DNA reads as TGTGCCAGCAGCACCCTAGCGGCGAAAGAGACCCAGTACTTC. As protein: CASSTLAAKETQYF.

There are a few counts of this clone. V gene TRBV5-1 combines with J gene TRBJ2-5; possible D gene TRBD1, 7 bases. Germline loops: CDR1 SGHRS, CDR2 YFSETQ. The germline V and J ends were trimmed by 4 bases and 4 bases, with 17 bases remaining between them. The CDR3 covers 15 residues. This CDR3 is CASSQGGDRGETQYF. The CDR3 nucleotides read TGCGCCAGCAGCCAAGGAGGGGACAGAGGAGAGACCCAGTACTTC.

This chain uses TRBV7-9 with TRBJ2-5; 9 bases fit TRBD1. V dropped 5 bases and J dropped 5; count of bases not matched to a gene: 12. Germline values: CDR1 SEHNR, CDR2 FQNEAQ (reference sequence). The CDR3 covers 16 residues. The CDR3 loop is CASSPSGTGYRETQYF. The CDR3 nucleotides read TGTGCCAGCAGCCCGTCGGGGACAGGGTATCGGGAGACCCAGTACTTC.

This clone has only a few counts. V and J are TRBV7-2 and TRBJ2-3; weak D call: TRBD2 (5 bases). The length of the CDR3 is 15 residues. V was trimmed by 3 bases and J by 2 bases, leaving 12 bases between them. The germline CDR1 and CDR2 sequences are SGHTA and FQGNSA. CDR3 sequence (DNA): TGTGCCAGCAGCTTGGGTAGCGCCGACACAGATACGCAGTATTTT. Amino acids: CASSLGSADTDTQYF.

This clone was seen a few times. The chain employs TRBV14 and TRBJ2-7, with D maybe TRBD2 (6 bases). Germline-derived CDR1 and CDR2 are SGHDN and FVKESK. V was trimmed by 4 bases and J by 2 bases, leaving 12 bases between them. CDR3 length equals 14 residues. This CDR3 is CASSLVGEAYEQYF. The CDR3 DNA reads TGTGCCAGCAGCCTCGTCGGGGAGGCCTACGAGCAGTACTTC.

Turning to this clone: The identical CDR3 is also encoded by other nucleotide sequences in the sample. The chain is built from TRBV30 and TRBJ2-5; D unclear. The germline V gene encodes CDR1 GTSNPN and CDR2 SVGIG (reference sequence). This CDR3 contains 11 residues. The V and J ends lost 0 bases and 5 bases respectively, with 4 bases between them. This CDR3 is CAWSVGETQYF. The DNA for the CDR3 is TGTGCCTGGAGTGTGGGCGAGACCCAGTACTTC. The full variable domain, completed using reference TRBV30 and TRBJ2-5, is SQTIHQWPATLVQPVGSPLSLECTVEGTSNPNLYWYRQAAGRGLQLLFYSVGIGQISSEVPQNLSASRPQDRQFILSSKKLLLSDSGFYLCAWSVGETQYFGPGTRLLVL.

This clone has more than one count but fewer than ten. This chain joins TRBV2 and TRBJ1-4; TRBD1 matches at 7 bases. Trimming at V came to 10 bases and at J to 8 bases, leaving 16 bases not matched to a gene. From germline, CDR1 is SNHLY and CDR2 FYNNEI. This CDR3 spans 15 amino acids. In DNA, the CDR3 is TGTGCCACCACACAACGAGGGGGCAAAACGGAAAAACTGTTTTTT. It codes for CATTQRGGKTEKLFF.

The gene calls are TRBV4-3 and TRBJ2-2; D unclear. The CDR3 extends over 16 amino acids. Germline values: CDR1 LGHNA, CDR2 YSLEER. Between the trimmed V and J ends, which lost 1 base and 1 base, there was a span of 10 bases. CDR3 in DNA: TGCGCCAGCAGCCAAGGGGCTTTCCTGAACACCGGGGAGCTGTTTTTT. Translating gives CASSQGAFLNTGELFF.

This clone turned up a few times. The V gene is TRBV2, the J gene TRBJ1-2; 8 bases fit TRBD1. The CDR3 has 13 residues. Germline CDR1 is SNHLY and CDR2 is FYNNEI. The junction had 7 bases not matched to a gene; V was cut back by 6 bases and J by 7 bases. This CDR3 is CASRDQGARGYTF. DNA of the CDR3: TGTGCCAGCAGGGATCAGGGGGCACGTGGCTACACCTTC.

This clone occurred a few times. The chain has TRBV7-9 and TRBJ2-1, with 9 bases lining up with TRBD2. The CDR3 loop spans 15 amino acids. Germline CDR1 is SEHNR and CDR2 is FQNEAQ (reference sequence). V shed 6 bases and J 7 bases; nucleotides not matched to a gene: 10. CDR3 nucleotides: TGTGCCAGCAGACCGACTCGACTAGCGGATAATGAGCAGTTCTTC. It translates to CASRPTRLADNEQFF.

This clone was seen a handful of times. The chain is built from TRBV18 and TRBJ2-1; 9 nucleotides align to TRBD2. Looked up from germline, CDR1 is KGHSH and CDR2 is LQKENI. The J segment lost 5 bases and the V segment lost 4 bases, leaving 12 bases of the junction unmatched. The CDR3 has 17 residues. CDR3 nucleotides: TGTGCCAGCTCACGCCGACAAGGACTAGCGAGGGACAATGAGCAGTTCTTC. Its protein is CASSRRQGLARDNEQFF. The whole variable domain, remainder taken from reference TRBV18 and TRBJ2-1, is NAGVMQNPRHLVRRRGQEARLRCSPMKGHSHVYWYRQLPEEGLKFMVYLQKENIIDESGMPKERFSAEFPKEGPSILRIQQVVRGDSAAYFCASSRRQGLARDNEQFFGPGTRLTVL.

The rearrangement links TRBV6-6 to TRBJ2-7; D is uncertain. The germline V gene has CDR1 MNHNY and CDR2 SVGAGI (reference sequence). The CDR3 spans 15 residues. Trimming removed 5 bases at V and 5 bases at J, with 19 bases between. CDR3 DNA: TGTGCCAGCAGTGAGAGAGTCGGCAGCACTAACGAGCAGTACTTC. Translated: CASSERVGSTNEQYF.

The CDR3 protein is CASSFEGPREQYF. The DNA for the CDR3 is TGTGCCAGCAGTTTCGAGGGCCCTAGAGAGCAGTACTTC. The V gene is TRBV28, the J gene TRBJ2-7, with D possibly being TRBD2 (5 bases). This CDR3 spans 13 amino acids. Trimming removed 3 bases at V and 7 bases at J, with 13 bases between. The germline gives CDR1 MDHEN, CDR2 SYDVKM.

This clone has just a few counts. The chain uses TRBV5-1 and TRBJ2-1; 12 nucleotides align to TRBD2. The germline V gene encodes CDR1 SGHRS and CDR2 YFSETQ. J lost 0 bases, V lost 5 bases, and 12 bases had no gene match. The CDR3 loop spans 19 amino acids. The CDR3 DNA is TGCGCCAGCAGGACCCCTTGGGCGACTAGCGGGAGCTCCTACAATGAGCAGTTCTTC. Protein product: CASRTPWATSGSSYNEQFF.

This clone appeared a few times. The V call is TRBV18, the J call TRBJ2-7; D unclear. This CDR3 is built from 14 residues. Trimming shortened V by 3 bases and J by 0 bases, and 9 bases separated the two germline ends. Germline V gives CDR1 KGHSH, CDR2 LQKENI. CDR3 nucleotides: TGTGCCAGCTCACCGCAGTACAACTCCTACGAGCAGTACTTC. The encoded protein is CASSPQYNSYEQYF.

This clone was detected a few times. This chain uses TRBV28 with TRBJ2-1, with TRBD2 identical over 12 bases. In germline, CDR1 is MDHEN, CDR2 SYDVKM. The CDR3 contains 13 residues. J lost 4 bases, V lost 8 bases, and 0 bases had no gene match. The CDR3 region has the DNA TGTGCCAGCGGACTAGCGGGGTACAATGAGCAGTTCTTC. It encodes CASGLAGYNEQFF.

A few counts support this clone. The rearrangement joins TRBV4-2 to TRBJ1-1; 9 bases map to TRBD1. The V and J ends lost 7 bases and 6 bases, in that order; junction bases with no gene match: 9. Germline V gives CDR1 LGHNA, CDR2 YNFKEQ. This CDR3 has 14 residues. DNA of the CDR3: TGTGCCAGCACAATTCCGGGACAGGGTCCTGAAGCTTTCTTT. Amino acids: CASTIPGQGPEAFF.

The chain couples TRBV5-1 to TRBJ2-5; D not resolved. The CDR3 extends over 15 amino acids. Germline V gene data show CDR1 as SGHRS and CDR2 as YFSETQ. Trimming left V 0 bases short and J 0 bases short, with 9 bases between. The CDR3 DNA reads as TGCGCCAGCAGCTTGGGCGGTTCATACCAAGAGACCCAGTACTTC. It is translated as CASSLGGSYQETQYF.